The TCR beta chain described here comes from a study of OX40 agonist ivuxolimab in advanced cancers. As for the study more broadly: The costimulatory receptor OX40 (CD134) was targeted by ivuxolimab, a fully human IgG2 agonistic monoclonal antibody. Intravenous ivuxolimab was administered to patients every 2 weeks at six dose levels: 0.01, 0.1, 0.3, 1.5, 3 and 10 mg/kg. Among the approximately 50 dose-escalation patients, about 19 had hepatocellular carcinoma, 15 or so melanoma, 9 renal cell carcinoma and 9 head and neck cancer. The dose-escalation cohort was approximately 83% male with a mean age of about 58 years, ranging from roughly 23 to 85. Prior anti-PD-1, anti-PD-L1 or anti-CTLA-4 therapy was permitted, and checkpoint inhibitors had been received by less than 45% of dose-escalation patients. Partial responses were achieved by three dose-escalation patients, of whom one had hepatocellular carcinoma and two had cutaneous melanoma. Peripheral TCRbeta sequencing was intended to test whether TCR sequence diversity was altered and clonal T-cell expansion was caused by ivuxolimab. The paper reports the monotherapy dose-escalation portion (N ≈ 50 patients) of the phase I ivuxolimab trial. The investigation overall reported the following: Low levels of normalized T-cell clonal expansion were also seen in some nonresponding patients. The antigen specificity of the peripheral T cells that underwent clonal expansion was not determined. At doses from 0.1 to 3.0 mg/kg, clonal expansion was seen in both CD4+ and CD8+ blood T cells between baseline and week 6. Partial responders in the 0.1-3.0 mg/kg groups had among the lowest normalized peripheral clonal expansion, especially among CD8+ T cells. After ivuxolimab, expanded clones were on average more numerous among CD8+ T cells than among CD4+ T cells.

For sequencing of the TCRbeta CDR3 region, genomic DNA was extracted from the sorted cells. The immunoSEQ Assay was used to sequence the TCRbeta CDR3 regions. Here the immuneACCESS table is served through TCRdb, limited to in-frame sequences with V and J called. Missing clones are a known gap in these copies; in checked studies unresolved V genes cover under half, and the rest lacks a known reason. In all, the sample holds about 100,000 clones, and about nine tenths of those were seen once. The ten most abundant clones make up approximately 0.16% of the sample. Details on this clone: Its target antigen remains unknown. No base qualities exist here, and no much larger clone lies one base off it.

The germline V gene gives CDR1 as SGHDN and CDR2 as FVKESK. From cysteine to phenylalanine, the CDR3 is 17 amino acids long. CDR3 DNA is the only sequence kept; it has 51 bases, read in frame from the first base. The junction shows trimming of 1 base on V and 3 bases on J, plus 17 bases between the germline ends. Patients with a history of autoimmune disease or receiving systemic immunosuppression were excluded from the trial. Peripheral blood for TCR sequencing was collected from all dose cohorts at baseline, on cycle 4 day 1, and on cycle 7 day 1. Samples came from an open-label, multicenter, first-in-human phase I dose-escalation trial of ivuxolimab. Adults with locally advanced or metastatic head and neck squamous cell, hepatocellular, melanoma or renal cell carcinoma were enrolled in the trial. CD4+ and CD8+ T cells were sorted separately from peripheral blood before TCR sequencing.

The rearrangement combines TRBV14 with TRBJ2-3, with the D gene not confidently named. This TCR came from an adult with an advanced solid tumor such as melanoma, head and neck, liver or kidney cancer. Source: CD4+ or CD8+ T cells sorted from blood, taken in a trial of the OX40 agonist ivuxolimab. The DNA is TGTGCCAGCAGCCAAGCGGTCCTGCTCCGGCCTACAGATACGCAGTATTTT. This translates into CASSQAVLLRPTDTQYF.